These T cell receptor beta chains were read from a single sample in a study of human T cells and chemical hapten exposure. MiXCR, applied by TCRdb to the RACE reads, yields one record per CDR3 protein. The profile shows roughly 62,000 distinct CDR3 sequences, over 10% of them singletons. The sequencing used whole blood, collected in connection with sensitization to the hapten diphenylcyclopropenone (DPC). These receptors all stem from a man between 25 and 39 years old with alopecia areata. Some clones in this sample may be carry-over from other donors' samples. CDR3s include the opening cysteine and the closing phenylalanine or tryptophan. D genes are given only for firm matches. Clone size appears in some rows only: once, few, many, or a class for an expanded clone.

J gene: TRBJ2-5; clone size: few; D gene: -; V gene: TRBV12-3/TRBV12-4; CDR3 protein: CASTGSGETQYF; CDR3 DNA: TGTGCCAGTACAGGGTCGGGGGAGACCCAGTACTTC
J gene: TRBJ1-5; clone size: many; D gene: TRBD1; V gene: TRBV4-2; CDR3 protein: CASSQYGPRTGVGQPQHF; CDR3 DNA: TGTGCCAGCAGCCAATATGGGCCCAGGACAGGGGTGGGTCAGCCCCAGCATTTT
J gene: TRBJ2-1; clone size: many; D gene: TRBD2; V gene: TRBV24-1; CDR3 protein: CATSDQGLAGRKDNEQFF; CDR3 DNA: TGTGCCACCAGTGATCAGGGACTAGCGGGACGGAAAGACAATGAGCAGTTCTTC
J gene: TRBJ1-1; clone size: many; D gene: -; V gene: TRBV6-5; CDR3 protein: CASSRYRDLNTEAFF; CDR3 DNA: TGTGCCAGCAGCCGATATCGGGACCTCAACACTGAAGCTTTCTTT
J gene: TRBJ2-2; clone size: -; D gene: -; V gene: TRBV28; CDR3 protein: CASSLTGQGTGELFF; CDR3 DNA: TGTGCCAGCAGTTTAACGGGGCAGGGCACCGGGGAGCTGTTTTTT
J gene: TRBJ1-2; clone size: many; D gene: TRBD1; V gene: TRBV20-1; CDR3 protein: CSAWNRGRTYGYTF; CDR3 DNA: TGCAGTGCATGGAACAGGGGGCGAACCTATGGCTACACCTTC
J gene: TRBJ2-7; clone size: -; D gene: -; V gene: TRBV24-1; CDR3 protein: CATSDSGTGTYEQYF; CDR3 DNA: TGTGCCACCAGTGATTCCGGGACGGGAACCTACGAGCAGTACTTC
J gene: TRBJ2-7; clone size: many; D gene: -; V gene: TRBV20-1; CDR3 protein: CSANFRVRQYF; CDR3 DNA: TGCAGTGCCAATTTCAGGGTACGGCAGTACTTC
J gene: TRBJ2-2; clone size: many; D gene: -; V gene: TRBV7-9; CDR3 protein: CASSLTVLPNPGELFF; CDR3 DNA: TGTGCCAGCAGCTTAACGGTACTTCCGAACCCCGGGGAGCTGTTTTTT
J gene: TRBJ1-1; clone size: -; D gene: -; V gene: TRBV9; CDR3 protein: CASSVESRAEAFF; CDR3 DNA: TGTGCCAGCAGCGTAGAGAGCAGGGCTGAAGCTTTCTTT
J gene: TRBJ1-5; clone size: -; D gene: -; V gene: TRBV6-1; CDR3 protein: CASSELAGTGNQPQHF; CDR3 DNA: TGTGCCAGCAGTGAACTGGCAGGGACGGGCAATCAGCCCCAGCATTTT
J gene: TRBJ2-4; clone size: many; D gene: -; V gene: TRBV24-1; CDR3 protein: CATSDPLDIQYF; CDR3 DNA: TGTGCCACCAGTGATCCCCTAGACATTCAGTACTTC
J gene: TRBJ2-3; clone size: few; D gene: -; V gene: TRBV6-5; CDR3 protein: CASTPRGRNTQYF; CDR3 DNA: TGTGCCAGCACTCCGCGGGGTCGAAATACGCAGTATTTT
J gene: TRBJ1-1; clone size: few; D gene: -; V gene: TRBV6-6; CDR3 protein: CASSGAKTGEGGEAFF; CDR3 DNA: TGTGCCAGCAGTGGAGCGAAGACAGGCGAGGGCGGTGAAGCTTTCTTT
J gene: TRBJ1-1; clone size: -; D gene: -; V gene: TRBV28; CDR3 protein: CASSYPPNTEAFF; CDR3 DNA: TGTGCCAGCAGTTACCCCCCGAACACTGAAGCTTTCTTT
J gene: TRBJ2-7; clone size: -; D gene: -; V gene: TRBV5-1; CDR3 protein: CASSLVGTAGLWGGEQYF; CDR3 DNA: TGCGCCAGCAGCTTGGTAGGGACAGCAGGCCTTTGGGGGGGCGAGCAGTACTTC
J gene: TRBJ2-7; clone size: -; D gene: -; V gene: TRBV24-1; CDR3 protein: CATSLTGGSDEQYF; CDR3 DNA: TGTGCCACCAGTCTTACCGGGGGAAGCGACGAGCAGTACTTC
J gene: TRBJ2-5; clone size: -; D gene: TRBD1; V gene: TRBV19; CDR3 protein: CASKRTGAQETQYF; CDR3 DNA: TGTGCCAGTAAAAGGACAGGGGCCCAAGAGACCCAGTACTTC
J gene: TRBJ1-1; clone size: -; D gene: -; V gene: TRBV24-1; CDR3 protein: CATSAGSYTEAFF; CDR3 DNA: TGTGCCACCAGTGCGGGGAGCTACACTGAAGCTTTCTTT
J gene: TRBJ2-5; clone size: -; D gene: TRBD1; V gene: TRBV28; CDR3 protein: CASSSPGTGQETQYF; CDR3 DNA: TGTGCCAGCAGTTCCCCCGGGACAGGTCAAGAGACCCAGTACTTC
J gene: TRBJ2-7; clone size: few; D gene: -; V gene: TRBV11-3; CDR3 protein: CASSSDRSPQREQYF; CDR3 DNA: TGTGCCAGCAGTTCGGACAGATCGCCACAGCGAGAGCAGTACTTC
J gene: TRBJ2-3; clone size: many; D gene: -; V gene: TRBV29-1; CDR3 protein: CSVEDRGTDTQYF; CDR3 DNA: TGCAGCGTTGAAGATCGAGGGACAGATACGCAGTATTTT
J gene: TRBJ1-6; clone size: many; D gene: -; V gene: TRBV7-4; CDR3 protein: CASSNQSGLEIYNSPLHF; CDR3 DNA: TGTGCCAGCAGCAACCAGTCCGGGTTGGAAATCTATAATTCACCCCTCCACTTT
J gene: TRBJ2-4; clone size: many; D gene: TRBD1; V gene: TRBV5-1; CDR3 protein: CASSVGMATGDIQYF; CDR3 DNA: TGCGCCAGCAGCGTGGGGATGGCTACAGGGGACATTCAGTACTTC
J gene: TRBJ2-2; clone size: many; D gene: -; V gene: TRBV7-8; CDR3 protein: CASYPGTLNTGELFF; CDR3 DNA: TGTGCCAGCTACCCCGGGACTTTGAACACCGGGGAGCTGTTTTTT
J gene: TRBJ2-1; clone size: -; D gene: TRBD1; V gene: TRBV4-3; CDR3 protein: CASGQDPQGAIYNEQFF; CDR3 DNA: TGCGCCAGCGGCCAAGATCCCCAGGGGGCAATATACAATGAGCAGTTCTTC
J gene: TRBJ2-7; clone size: many; D gene: TRBD1; V gene: TRBV6-6; CDR3 protein: CASSYSRQGTYEQYF; CDR3 DNA: TGTGCCAGCAGTTACTCGAGACAGGGAACCTACGAGCAGTACTTC
J gene: TRBJ1-2; clone size: few; D gene: -; V gene: TRBV6-6; CDR3 protein: CASSPNRQSNYGYTF; CDR3 DNA: TGTGCCAGCAGTCCGAATCGACAGAGTAACTATGGCTACACCTTC
J gene: TRBJ2-5; clone size: many; D gene: -; V gene: TRBV27; CDR3 protein: CASRSTGSQETQYF; CDR3 DNA: TGTGCCAGCAGATCAACAGGGTCCCAAGAGACCCAGTACTTC
J gene: TRBJ2-7; clone size: many; D gene: TRBD2; V gene: TRBV11-3; CDR3 protein: CASSLGSRGGYEQYF; CDR3 DNA: TGTGCCAGCAGCTTAGGATCGCGGGGGGGCTACGAGCAGTACTTC
J gene: TRBJ2-1; clone size: few; D gene: -; V gene: TRBV6-5; CDR3 protein: CASSYTGWNEQFF; CDR3 DNA: TGTGCCAGCAGTTATACGGGGTGGAATGAGCAGTTCTTC
J gene: TRBJ1-1; clone size: few; D gene: -; V gene: TRBV12-3/TRBV12-4; CDR3 protein: CASIKTGVEAFF; CDR3 DNA: TGTGCCAGCATTAAGACGGGGGTTGAAGCTTTCTTT
J gene: TRBJ1-2; clone size: -; D gene: TRBD1; V gene: TRBV27; CDR3 protein: CASSPLDRAIGYTF; CDR3 DNA: TGTGCCAGCAGTCCTCTAGACAGGGCGATAGGCTACACCTTC
J gene: TRBJ1-5; clone size: many; D gene: -; V gene: TRBV19; CDR3 protein: CASSIPVSTGQPQHF; CDR3 DNA: TGTGCCAGTAGTATCCCTGTCTCTACTGGGCAGCCCCAGCATTTT
J gene: TRBJ2-2; clone size: few; D gene: TRBD1; V gene: TRBV11-2; CDR3 protein: CASSFDRGPFPGELFF; CDR3 DNA: TGTGCCAGCAGCTTTGACAGGGGGCCTTTCCCCGGGGAGCTGTTTTTT
J gene: TRBJ2-5; clone size: few; D gene: -; V gene: TRBV11-2; CDR3 protein: CASSFTRPQETQYF; CDR3 DNA: TGTGCCAGCAGCTTTACTCGGCCCCAAGAGACCCAGTACTTC
J gene: TRBJ2-7; clone size: many; D gene: -; V gene: TRBV29-1; CDR3 protein: CSARPQQGSSYEQYF; CDR3 DNA: TGCAGCGCCCGGCCTCAACAGGGAAGCTCCTACGAGCAGTACTTC
J gene: TRBJ1-2; clone size: many; D gene: -; V gene: TRBV20-1; CDR3 protein: CSAPFTNNYGYTF; CDR3 DNA: TGCAGTGCCCCTTTCACCAATAACTATGGCTACACCTTC
J gene: TRBJ2-1; clone size: few; D gene: TRBD1; V gene: TRBV5-1; CDR3 protein: CASSLVTGGHEQFF; CDR3 DNA: TGCGCCAGCAGCTTAGTGACAGGGGGGCATGAGCAGTTCTTC
J gene: TRBJ1-5; clone size: -; D gene: -; V gene: TRBV20-1; CDR3 protein: CSALELDSNQPQHF; CDR3 DNA: TGCAGTGCCCTGGAACTCGATAGCAATCAGCCCCAGCATTTT
J gene: TRBJ2-1; clone size: once; D gene: TRBD1; V gene: TRBV4-2; CDR3 protein: CASSRDRGPYNEQFF; CDR3 DNA: TGTGCCAGCAGCCGGGACAGGGGGCCCTACAATGAGCAGTTCTTC
J gene: TRBJ2-1; clone size: few; D gene: -; V gene: TRBV7-3; CDR3 protein: CASSLTFETEQFF; CDR3 DNA: TGTGCCAGCAGCTTAACGTTCGAGACTGAGCAGTTCTTC
J gene: TRBJ1-1; clone size: many; D gene: -; V gene: TRBV24-1; CDR3 protein: CATMVNTEAFF; CDR3 DNA: TGTGCCACCATGGTGAACACTGAAGCTTTCTTT
J gene: TRBJ1-6; clone size: few; D gene: -; V gene: TRBV28; CDR3 protein: CASSMGGPLHF; CDR3 DNA: TGTGCCAGCAGCATGGGTGGACCCCTCCATTTT
J gene: TRBJ2-5; clone size: many; D gene: TRBD2; V gene: TRBV28; CDR3 protein: CASSPAGDSETQYF; CDR3 DNA: TGTGCCAGCAGCCCGGCGGGGGATTCGGAGACCCAGTACTTC
J gene: TRBJ2-5; clone size: -; D gene: -; V gene: TRBV18; CDR3 protein: CASSSIGTAEETQYF; CDR3 DNA: TGTGCCAGTTCTTCGATCGGGACGGCGGAAGAGACCCAGTACTTC
J gene: TRBJ1-5; clone size: many; D gene: -; V gene: TRBV12-3/TRBV12-4; CDR3 protein: CASSPGANQPQHF; CDR3 DNA: TGTGCCAGCAGCCCTGGGGCTAATCAGCCCCAGCATTTT
J gene: TRBJ2-7; clone size: -; D gene: -; V gene: TRBV3-1; CDR3 protein: CASSPRGGWQYF; CDR3 DNA: TGTGCCAGCAGCCCTCGAGGGGGGTGGCAGTACTTC
J gene: TRBJ1-1; clone size: -; D gene: -; V gene: TRBV7-2; CDR3 protein: CASSTRTGITEAFF; CDR3 DNA: TGTGCCAGCAGCACAAGAACAGGGATCACTGAAGCTTTCTTT
J gene: TRBJ2-5; clone size: many; D gene: -; V gene: TRBV24-1; CDR3 protein: CATSDPQTVEETQYF; CDR3 DNA: TGTGCCACCAGTGACCCGCAGACGGTTGAAGAGACCCAGTACTTC
J gene: TRBJ1-2; clone size: few; D gene: -; V gene: TRBV29-1; CDR3 protein: CSVSGGDGSYGYTF; CDR3 DNA: TGCAGCGTTTCCGGTGGGGATGGTTCCTATGGCTACACCTTC
J gene: TRBJ1-5; clone size: -; D gene: -; V gene: TRBV20-1; CDR3 protein: CSARGSNQPQHF; CDR3 DNA: TGCAGTGCTAGGGGGTCTAATCAGCCCCAGCATTTT
J gene: TRBJ1-2; clone size: -; D gene: -; V gene: TRBV30; CDR3 protein: CACSWGNYGYTF; CDR3 DNA: TGTGCCTGCTCTTGGGGGAACTATGGCTACACCTTC